Reported below is one T cell receptor beta chain. This entry comes from a study of blood T cell repertoires in COVID-19. On the study more broadly: The analysed material was cDNA or gDNA that came from T cells, B-cell-depleted T cells, or PBMCs.

The CDR3 length is 15 residues. The ends lost 7 bases at V and 0 bases at J; junction bases unmatched: 4. Germline V gene lookup returns CDR1 WSHSY and CDR2 SAAADI. Produced via immunoSEQ multiplex PCR; TCRdb's table is partial and in-frame only. In the table there are roughly 240,000 clones, 83% of which are singletons. All enrollees were roughly 18 to 95 years old and from 25 or so US areas. Cohort assignment relied on participant-reported clinical history. This chain joins TRBV10-2 and TRBJ2-2, with 8 bases fitting TRBD2. The sequencing input was PBMCs or T cells enriched from blood (not recorded which). This sequence was found in a woman aged 40 to 50 who had been exposed to COVID-19. The CDR3 loop is CASTGGGPNTGELFF. The CDR3 region has the DNA TGCGCCAGCACCGGCGGGGGGCCGAACACCGGGGAGCTGTTTTTT.